These T cell receptor beta chains were read from a single sample in a study of shared clonotypes between healthy human individuals. Only in-frame clones appear in the TCRdb table, and some are missing; sequencing was by immunoSEQ multiplex PCR. The profile covers about 590,000 clones, with about 95% appearing a single time and 0.085% to 0.11% taken by the ten largest. Input material: naive CD8+ T cells sorted from blood. The receptors originated from a woman in her twenties or thirties in good health. Both conserved end residues are part of each CDR3.

>TRBV7-8
CASSQGGIQETQYF
>TRBV9
CASSSDSGSAAFF
>TRBV7-6
CASSLYIEGTRGFNEQYF
>TRBV7-2
CASSPLVSTDTQYF
>TRBV2
CASSTSFASNEQFF
>TRBV9
CASSRDGATNEKLFF
>TRBV2
CASTTGTASYEQYF
>TRBV25-1
CASSEVPGELFF
>TRBV28
CASTAGAGGINEQFF
>TRBV6-5
CASRTGTANTGELFF
>TRBV4-1
CASSQEKDFPGQYF
>TRBV11-2
CASSLGPYVAYEQYF
>TRBV9
CASSVRSGRQQETQYF
>TRBV2
CASSEGGNQPQHF
>TRBV28
CASSFRDWYSNQPQHF
>TRBV23-1
CASSQSFRARNTEAFF
>TRBV6-5
CASSYDQGPETQYF
>TRBV28
CASNRGGSYEQYF
>TRBV9
CASSVADTQYF
>TRBV5-4
CASSRTSGSRDEQYF
>TRBV19
CASTPDSSYNEQFF
>TRBV4-1
CASSQVTPPSGNTIYF
>TRBV6-1
CASSEAVGYEQYF
>TRBV28
CASSFSGTSTDTQYF
>TRBV28
CASTTGGGQPQHF
>TRBV2
CASNPGGMDNEQFF
>TRBV13
CASSLGTDETQYF
>TRBV7-8
CASSPRLAGVEDTQYF
>TRBV7-2
CASSLVPGGYTF
>TRBV7-9
CASNPRQAYNSPLHF
>TRBV28
CASSLVLGNSNQPQHF
>TRBV4-1
CASSQPTVGGMQGEQYF
>TRBV7-8
CASSLTRRWQETQYF
>TRBV7-9
CASRTGRTGELFF
>TRBV28
CASSSGTTSEQFF
>TRBV6-6
CASSYSLAVQETQYF
>TRBV15
CATSRVFGWGSRPLAGDQETQYF